This T cell receptor (beta chain) was documented in a study of CD8 T cells in ankylosing spondylitis. This CDR3 is built from 12 residues. The V end lost 3 bases, the J end lost 6 bases, and 6 bases lay between the germline ends. Study-wide results and caveats: Reports of some motif variants in reactive arthritis synovial fluid and blood predate this one. The disease-linked clones had a CD8+ phenotype and low blood frequencies. Enrichment of disease-linked clones was reportedly significant in matched ankylosing spondylitis synovial fluid.

Quantitative molecular-barcoded 5'-RACE generated the TCR beta libraries. Each CDR3 protein gets one entry after TCRdb re-called the 5' RACE reads with MiXCR. The sample records some 71,000 distinct CDR3 sequences, 5.3% being singletons. About this clonotype itself: The antigen remains unidentified.

This chain uses TRBV12-3 or TRBV12-4 with TRBJ2-4; D is possibly TRBD2 (5 bases). Sequenced material: blood, either unsorted or a sorted T cell fraction (not recorded which). The receptor was isolated from a male donor with ankylosing spondylitis or in good health (not recorded which). CDR3 in amino acids: CASSFGVNIQYF. As DNA, the CDR3 is TGTGCCAGCAGTTTCGGGGTAAACATTCAGTACTTC.